These 14 T cell receptor beta chains originate from one sample sequenced in a study of Ad26.COV2.S vaccination and SARS-CoV-2 variants. Sequencing was performed with immunoSEQ multiplex PCR; in TCRdb, only in-frame clones are kept and a portion is missing. The sample lists over 450,000 clones, around 89% occurring once. Treatment reported: around 19 received Ad26.COV2.S at low or high dose, single or two shots; a few received placebo; per-sample allocation not given. Material that was analyzed had been drawn on day 63 after the first vaccine or placebo injection. The sequenced sample was peripheral blood, obtained in a trial of Ad26.COV2.S vaccine versus placebo. The receptors come from a person between 18 and 60 years old who received the Ad26.COV2.S COVID-19 vaccine or a placebo.

This clone occurred once. The V call is TRBV25-1, the J call TRBJ2-6; the D is unclear. The CDR3 is 17 amino acids. The V gene's germline CDR1 is MGHDK and CDR2 SYGVNS. Trimming shortened V by 5 bases and J by 2 bases, and 16 bases separated the two germline ends. The CDR3 sequence: CASSLRPGSPGANVLTF. The CDR3 region has the DNA TGTGCCAGCAGTCTGAGACCCGGGTCCCCTGGGGCCAACGTCCTGACTTTC. The whole variable domain, filled in from reference TRBV25-1 and TRBJ2-6, reads EADIYQTPRYLVIGTGKKITLECSQTMGHDKMYWYQQDPGMELHLIHYSYGVNSTEKGDLSSESTVSRIRTEHFPLTLESARPSHTSQYLCASSLRPGSPGANVLTFGAGSRLTVL.

This rearrangement joins TRBV27 to TRBJ1-2; tentatively, D is TRBD1 (6 bases). The CDR3 contains 12 residues. The ends were cut back, 4 bases at V and 14 bases at J, with 17 bases in the middle. From germline, CDR1 is MNHEY and CDR2 SMNVEV (reference sequence). The CDR3 nucleotides read TGTGCCAGCAGTTATCGAGGGGGATCAAGGACCTTC. Translation gives CASSYRGGSRTF.

The chain is built from TRBV28 and TRBJ1-3, with D unclear. This CDR3 region has 14 residues. Germline-derived CDR1 and CDR2 are MDHEN and SYDVKM. The V end was cut by 7 bases, the J end by 0 bases, with 10 bases between. The CDR3 bases are TGTGCCAGCACCAGGTTGAGCTCTGGAAACACCATATATTTT. It specifies CASTRLSSGNTIYF.

This sequence joins TRBV5-1 and TRBJ2-2, with D possibly matching TRBD1 (5 bases). CDR1 SGHRS and CDR2 YFSETQ come from the germline V gene. The germline V and J ends were trimmed by 3 bases and 7 bases, with 13 bases remaining between them. This CDR3 is built from 14 residues. CDR3 bases: TGCGCCAGCAGCTCGGGCCTCCAGGGCGGGGAGCTGTTTTTT. It translates to CASSSGLQGGELFF.

The chain joins TRBV9 to TRBJ1-3, with 8 bases identical to TRBD1. Germline CDR1 reads SGDLS; CDR2 reads YYNGEE. The V gene end was trimmed by 4 bases and the J gene end by 6 bases; junction bases not matched to a gene: 15. The CDR3 loop spans 17 amino acids. The CDR3, as DNA: TGTGCCAGCAGCCCCCCAGGGGGCCATTACCAGGAAAACACCATATATTTT. Protein sequence: CASSPPGGHYQENTIYF.

The CDR3 is CASSAQGATGELFF. The CDR3 bases are TGTGCCAGCAGTGCGCAGGGTGCCACCGGGGAGCTGTTTTTT. The chain couples TRBV6-6 to TRBJ2-2; D may be TRBD1 (5 bases). Trimming removed 5 bases at V and 4 bases at J, with 11 bases between. CDR3 length: 14 residues. Per the germline V gene, CDR1 is MNHNY and CDR2 is SVGAGI (reference sequence).

The rearrangement links TRBV2 to TRBJ1-1; D is unresolved. CDR1 SNHLY and CDR2 FYNNEI come from the germline V gene. Trimming left V 9 bases short and J 7 bases short, with 9 bases between. The CDR3 contains 10 residues. CDR3 coding DNA: TGTGCCAGTCGGGCAGGTGAAGCTTTCTTT. Amino acid sequence: CASRAGEAFF. The full variable domain, with the rest looked up from reference TRBV2 and TRBJ1-1, is EPEVTQTPSHQVTQMGQEVILRCVPISNHLYFYWYRQILGQKVEFLVSFYNNEISEKSEIFDDQFSVERPDGSNFTLKIRSTKLEDSAMYFCASRAGEAFFGQGTRLTVV.

This clone was counted a few times. The junction differs from germline at one of its ends, possibly a read error. V gene TRBV19 combines with J gene TRBJ1-5; 8 positions match TRBD1. This CDR3 has 15 amino acids. Germline CDR1 reads LNHDA; CDR2 reads SQIVND (reference sequence). CDR3 sequence: CASTGQGPSYQPQHF. The CDR3 bases are TGTGCCAGTACCGGACAGGGCCCTAGCTATCAGCCCCAGCATTTT.

The chain joins TRBV18 to TRBJ2-7; 9 bases agree with TRBD1. This CDR3 is built from 15 residues. V lost 1 base, J lost 6 bases, and 7 bases stayed unmatched. Germline CDR1 is KGHSH and CDR2 is LQKENI. The CDR3 DNA sequence: TGTGCCAGCTCACCACGAGTTACAGGGGGCGGCGAGCAGTACTTC. Amino acids: CASSPRVTGGGEQYF.

The V call is TRBV3-1 (or the pseudogene TRBV3-2), the J call TRBJ2-7; 7 bases match TRBD1. This CDR3 spans 18 amino acids. Losses at the gene ends were 0 bases for V and 3 bases for J; bases not matched to a gene: 14. Germline CDR1 is LGHDT and CDR2 is YNNKEL (reference sequence). The CDR3 spells CASSQELCERTGRYEQYF. The DNA of the CDR3 is TGTGCCAGCAGCCAAGAATTATGTGAGCGGACAGGCCGCTACGAGCAGTACTTC.

The chain links TRBV29-1 to TRBJ1-2, with D uncertain. Germline CDR1 is SQVTM and CDR2 is ANQGSEA. Trimming removed 3 bases at V and 7 bases at J, with 12 bases between. The CDR3 covers 12 residues. The CDR3: CSVETTGIGYTF. CDR3 sequence (DNA): TGCAGCGTTGAGACAACCGGAATTGGCTACACCTTC.

V usage is TRBV28 and J usage is TRBJ2-7; 10 bases agree with TRBD1. CDR3 length: 16 amino acids. Trimming removed 3 bases from V and 7 bases from J; junction bases left unmatched: 12. In germline, CDR1 is MDHEN, CDR2 SYDVKM. The CDR3 loop reads CASSLRSGTGVWEQYF. The CDR3 bases are TGTGCCAGCAGTTTGCGATCCGGGACAGGGGTATGGGAGCAGTACTTC. Combining the CDR3 with reference TRBV28 and TRBJ2-7 gives the whole variable domain DVKVTQSSRYLVKRTGEKVFLECVQDMDHENMFWYRQDPGLGLRLIYFSYDVKMKEKGDIPEGYSVSREKKERFSLILESASTNQTSMYLCASSLRSGTGVWEQYFGPGTRLTVT.

The rearrangement joins TRBV28 to TRBJ2-5; no definite D call. Between the trimmed V and J ends, which lost 4 bases and 4 bases, there was a span of 10 bases. Per germline, CDR1 MDHEN and CDR2 SYDVKM. This CDR3 region has 13 residues. DNA for the CDR3: TGTGCCAGCAGTTACGGACGGGCAGAGACCCAGTACTTC. Protein sequence: CASSYGRAETQYF.

This chain links TRBV7-9 with TRBJ1-4, with unresolved D. Germline lookup yields CDR1 SEHNR and CDR2 FQNEAQ (reference sequence). The CDR3 length is 14 residues. V lost 3 bases, J lost 8 bases, and 13 bases lay in between. CDR3 protein: CASSLESISEKLFF. CDR3 bases: TGTGCCAGCAGCTTGGAGAGTATTTCAGAAAAACTGTTTTTT. The full variable domain, with the rest looked up from reference TRBV7-9 and TRBJ1-4, is DTGVSQNPRHKITKRGQNVTFRCDPISEHNRLYWYRQTLGQGPEFLTYFQNEAQLEKSRLLSDRFSAERPKGSFSTLEIQRTEQGDSAMYLCASSLESISEKLFFGSGTQLSVL.